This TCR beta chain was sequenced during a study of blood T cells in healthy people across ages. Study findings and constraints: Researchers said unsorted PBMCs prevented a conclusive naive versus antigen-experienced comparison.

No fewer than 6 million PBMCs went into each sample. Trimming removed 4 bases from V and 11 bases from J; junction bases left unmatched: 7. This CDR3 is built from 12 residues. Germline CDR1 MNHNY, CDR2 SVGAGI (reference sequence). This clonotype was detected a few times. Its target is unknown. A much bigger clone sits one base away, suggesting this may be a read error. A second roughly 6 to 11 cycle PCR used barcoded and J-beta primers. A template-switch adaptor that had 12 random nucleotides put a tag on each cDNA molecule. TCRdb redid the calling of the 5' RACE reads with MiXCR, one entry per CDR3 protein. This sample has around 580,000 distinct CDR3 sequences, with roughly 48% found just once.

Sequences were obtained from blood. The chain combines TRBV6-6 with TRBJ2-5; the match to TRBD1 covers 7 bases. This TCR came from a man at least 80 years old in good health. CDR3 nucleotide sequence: TGTGCCAGCAGTTCACAGGGGAGTGAGCAGTACTTC. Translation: CASSSQGSEQYF.